Below are 3 T cell receptor beta chains sequenced from a single sample in a study of blood T cell repertoires in COVID-19. TCRdb's copy holds only in-frame clones and misses some; the assay was immunoSEQ multiplex PCR. The sample lists about 170,000 clones, roughly 81% occurring once. The sequenced material came from peripheral blood. The receptors originated from a middle-aged man who had recovered from COVID-19.

V gene TRBV3-1 (or the pseudogene TRBV3-2) combines with J gene TRBJ2-6; tentatively, D is TRBD2 (6 bases). The CDR3 extends over 15 amino acids. From germline, CDR1 is LGHDT and CDR2 YNNKEL (reference sequence). The V and J ends lost 1 base and 4 bases respectively, with 8 bases between them. The CDR3 DNA sequence: TGTGCCAGCAGCCAAGGGGCGGGGGGGGCCAACGTCCTGACTTTC. It is translated as CASSQGAGGANVLTF.

The chain carries TRBV28 and TRBJ2-6; D gene uncertain. Germline loops: CDR1 MDHEN, CDR2 SYDVKM. V lost 3 bases and J lost 4, with 10 bases in between. CDR3 size: 15 residues. CDR3 DNA: TGTGCCAGCAGTTTCGACTTCGGAGGGGCCAACGTCCTGACTTTC. Protein sequence: CASSFDFGGANVLTF.

J is TRBJ2-3 and V is TRBV3-1 (or the pseudogene TRBV3-2); D gene uncertain. V gave up 4 bases and J gave up 5 bases, with 7 bases separating them. CDR1 is LGHDT and CDR2 is YNNKEL in the germline V gene (reference sequence). CDR3 length: 12 residues. CDR3 residues: CASSRRGDTQYF. CDR3 DNA: TGTGCCAGCAGCCGGCGAGGAGATACGCAGTATTTT.